This entry is about one T cell receptor beta chain. Its target is not known. Trimming removed 2 bases at V and 7 bases at J, with 11 bases between. CDR1 and CDR2 from the germline V gene are SEHNR and FQNEAQ (reference sequence). The CDR3 is 13 amino acids. The data originate from a study of blood T cells in healthy people across ages. Notes on the study in general: Higher naive T cell percentage went strongly together with higher TCR beta diversity. Per million T cells, TCR beta diversity dropped roughly linearly as age increased.

Primed by a sample-barcoded 5' primer and a J-beta primer mix, a second PCR proceeded for 7 to 11 cycles. A single record per CDR3 protein comes from TCRdb applying MiXCR to the 5' RACE reads. The repertoire holds 800,000 or so distinct CDR3 sequences, with around 25% as singletons. Each sample gave at least 6.5 million isolated PBMCs. These same records also appear under a second study, on T cells of mothers and their children. Per that study: The people who donated were a few healthy Caucasian mothers and their six children.

The sample consisted of blood. The source of this sequence is a boy aged 5-17 years in good health. The gene calls are TRBV7-9 and TRBJ1-2; no clear D. CDR3 in amino acids: CASSLKQNRGYTF. CDR3 bases: TGTGCCAGCAGCTTAAAACAGAATCGTGGCTACACCTTC. The full variable domain, its missing parts supplied by reference TRBV7-9 and TRBJ1-2, is DTGVSQNPRHKITKRGQNVTFRCDPISEHNRLYWYRQTLGQGPEFLTYFQNEAQLEKSRLLSDRFSAERPKGSFSTLEIQRTEQGDSAMYLCASSLKQNRGYTFGSGTRLTVV.